The 8 T cell receptor beta chains in this list originate from one sample, sequenced in a study of Graves' ophthalmopathy and Graves' hyperthyroidism. For repertoire sequencing, the TCR beta CDR3 regions were amplified from RNA transcripts. First-round RT-PCR with HTBI primers preceded a second-round multiplex PCR. MiXCR, run by TCRdb on the multiplex PCR reads, gives a single entry per CDR3 protein. The data contain about 640,000 distinct CDR3 sequences, over 40% of them singletons. Sequencing was done on a sample of peripheral blood. The receptors were gathered from an adult man with Graves' ophthalmopathy.

The gene calls are TRBV7-2 and TRBJ2-5, with 11 bases fitting TRBD1. The germline CDR1 and CDR2 sequences are SGHTA and FQGNSA. The CDR3 loop spans 16 amino acids. The junction had 8 bases not matched to a gene; V was cut back by 4 bases and J by 4 bases. The DNA of the CDR3 is TGTGCCAGCAGCTATCTGGGACAGGGGGTCATAGAGACCCAGTACTTC. This codes for CASSYLGQGVIETQYF.

The gene calls are TRBV7-2 and TRBJ2-5, with a tentative D call TRBD2 (5 bases). This CDR3 is 13 amino acids long. Per germline, CDR1 SGHTA and CDR2 FQGNSA. V was shortened by 4 bases and J by 11 bases, with 17 bases between the two germline ends. The CDR3 region has the DNA TGTGCCAGCAGCTCGGGGAATTCAGATACGCAGTACTTC. It translates to CASSSGNSDTQYF.

About this clonotype itself: The junction departs from germline at one end; a sequencing error may be responsible. This rearrangement joins TRBV5-5 to TRBJ2-6, with 7 bases matching TRBD2. Germline CDR1 reads SGHKS; CDR2 reads YYEKEE (reference sequence). The CDR3 extends over 16 amino acids. CDR3 region: CASSLAKTSGANVLTF. The CDR3 coding sequence is TGCGCCAGCAGCTTGGCCAAGACTAGCGGGGCCAACGTCCTGACTTTC.

This clonotype was found many times. The chain couples TRBV13 to TRBJ1-1; weak D call: TRBD1 (5 bases). From germline, CDR1 is PRHDT and CDR2 FYEKMQ (reference sequence). The CDR3 sequence is 17 residues long. The V end was cut by 3 bases, the J end by 0 bases, with 17 bases between. CDR3 sequence reads: CASSLGVGTDMNTEAFF. In DNA form, the CDR3 reads TGTGCCAGCAGCTTGGGGGTCGGCACGGACATGAACACTGAAGCTTTCTTT.

The gene calls are TRBV20-1 and TRBJ1-6; 8 bases agree with TRBD1. Germline CDR1 DFQATT, CDR2 SNEGSKA (reference sequence). With V trimmed by 4 bases and J by 5 bases, 7 bases remained unmatched. The CDR3 consists of 15 residues. CDR3 bases: TGCAGTGCTACCCAAGGACAGGGAAATAATTCACCCCTCCACTTT. Translated, it gives CSATQGQGNNSPLHF.

The chain uses TRBV5-6 and TRBJ1-4; D not resolved. The CDR3 has 15 amino acids. The germline gives CDR1 SGHDT, CDR2 YYEEEE. Trimming removed 0 bases at V and 0 bases at J, with 6 bases between. CDR3 amino acids: CASSLAVATNEKLFF. The CDR3 DNA reads as TGTGCCAGCAGCTTGGCCGTTGCAACTAATGAAAAACTGTTTTTT. Full variable domain (missing parts from reference TRBV5-6 and TRBJ1-4): DAGVTQSPTHLIKTRGQQVTLRCSPKSGHDTVSWYQQALGQGPQFIFQYYEEEERQRGNFPDRFSGHQFPNYSSELNVNALLLGDSALYLCASSLAVATNEKLFFGSGTQLSVL.

In the case of this clonotype: Since a much larger clone is just one base distant, this may be a read error. This chain uses TRBV2 with TRBJ2-5, with 7 nucleotides matching TRBD2. This CDR3 is 12 amino acids long. Germline V CDR1 and CDR2: SNHLY, FYNNEI. Trimming cost V 8 bases and J 7 bases; bases outside gene matches: 7. The CDR3 protein is CASGGPGGTQYF. The CDR3 DNA sequence: TGTGCCAGCGGAGGACCGGGGGGGACCCAGTACTTC.

This clonotype was recorded a few times. The chain employs TRBV7-9 and TRBJ2-5; 8 bases agree with TRBD2. The CDR3 extends over 15 amino acids. Germline V gives CDR1 SEHNR, CDR2 FQNEAQ (reference sequence). Trimming removed 3 bases from V and 6 bases from J; junction bases left unmatched: 9. In DNA form, the CDR3 reads TGTGCCAGCAGCTTTAGAGCGGGAGTCTGGAAGACCCAGTACTTC. Translating gives CASSFRAGVWKTQYF.